This T cell receptor beta chain was captured in a study of blood T cell repertoires in COVID-19. Turning to the study itself: From T cells, B-cell-depleted T cells, or PBMCs came the material, which was cDNA or gDNA.

Unmatched junction bases numbered 4, after V lost 4 bases and J lost 6 bases. The CDR3 is 14 amino acids. CDR1 is LGHDT and CDR2 is YNNKEL in the germline V gene (reference sequence). As handled by the study authors: Counts of nucleated cells, estimated from reference gene primer amplification, were obtained. Assay: immunoSEQ multiplex PCR; the TCRdb copy retains only in-frame clones and omits some. V, J and clone size derive from that table, while D and trimming were established from the DNA sequence. This sample has hundreds of thousands of clones, with approximately 85% found just once. Sequencing input: peripheral blood. The receptor was derived from a man aged 40-55 years with acute or convalescent COVID-19. The chain couples TRBV3-1 (or the pseudogene TRBV3-2) to TRBJ2-1, with 9 positions matching TRBD2. The CDR3 loop is CASSLAGGLNEQFF. The CDR3 coding sequence is TGTGCCAGCAGCCTGGCGGGGGGGCTCAATGAGCAGTTCTTC.